One and the same sample provided the 4 T cell receptor beta chains below, sequenced in a study of early T cells in non-severe SARS-CoV-2 infection. One entry per CDR3 protein results from TCRdb running MiXCR on the 5' RACE reads. The sample holds some 66,000 distinct CDR3 sequences, around 8.7% seen once. Sequencing was carried out using whole blood. The receptors here all came from an adult who was a healthcare worker with PCR-confirmed SARS-CoV-2 infection or an uninfected control (not recorded which).

Only a few counts were recorded for this clonotype. The chain combines TRBV23-1 with TRBJ2-2, with a possible D match to TRBD2 (6 bases). TRBV23-1 is an ORF, and what it does is uncertain. The CDR3 runs 15 residues. Deletions cut 7 bases from V and 6 bases from J, with 18 bases between. This CDR3 reads CASNIIGGVPGELFF. CDR3 in DNA: TGCGCCAGCAATATAATTGGAGGGGTCCCCGGGGAGCTGTTTTTT.

This clonotype was counted a few times. J is TRBJ1-2 and V is TRBV12-3 or TRBV12-4; 9 bases fit TRBD1. With V trimmed by 2 bases and J by 7 bases, 8 bases remained unmatched. CDR3 length equals 15 residues. The CDR3 DNA is TGTGCCAGCAGTTTACTCCACCTACAGGGGGCTGGCTACACCTTC. It specifies CASSLLHLQGAGYTF.

This clonotype was seen ten or more times. The chain employs TRBV4-2 and TRBJ2-3; D unclear. V lost 1 base to trimming and J lost 2 bases, with 16 bases between them. Germline V gives CDR1 LGHNA, CDR2 YNFKEQ. The CDR3 has 17 amino acids. CDR3 in amino acids: CASSQAPARVLTDTQYF. Here the CDR3 DNA reads TGTGCCAGCAGCCAAGCCCCGGCCCGGGTCCTCACAGATACGCAGTATTTT.

This clonotype appeared many times. The V gene is TRBV11-2, the J gene TRBJ2-2; perhaps TRBD2 as D (5 bases). The germline V and J ends were trimmed by 0 bases and 3 bases, with 14 bases remaining between them. The CDR3 contains 17 residues. The germline CDR1 and CDR2 sequences are SGHAT and FQNNGV. As DNA, the CDR3 is TGTGCCAGCAGCTTAGATAGGCGGGCGGAGGACACCGGGGAGCTGTTTTTT. As protein: CASSLDRRAEDTGELFF. The full variable domain, completed using reference TRBV11-2 and TRBJ2-2, is EAGVAQSPRYKIIEKRQSVAFWCNPISGHATLYWYQQILGQGPKLLIQFQNNGVVDDSQLPKDRFSAERLKGVDSTLKIQPAKLEDSAVYLCASSLDRRAEDTGELFFGEGSRLTVL.